The 7 T cell receptor beta chains given below trace back to one sample, sequenced in a study of response to subunit inactivated influenza vaccine. From the RT-PCR reads, TCRdb called clonotypes with MiXCR, one entry per CDR3 protein. This repertoire shows approximately 250,000 distinct CDR3 sequences, less than 15% found once; its top ten account for 7.8%. Source: non-naive T cells sorted from PBMCs, taken less than 15 days before vaccination. The receptor source for this set is a man over 45 who received an inactivated influenza vaccine.

This sequence joins TRBV25-1 and TRBJ2-1, with 7 positions matching TRBD2. Germline V CDR1 and CDR2: MGHDK, SYGVNS. J gave up 7 bases and V 6 bases, and 9 bases lay outside the gene matches. This CDR3 spans 14 amino acids. The CDR3 is CASRVGGNLNEQFF. The DNA of the CDR3 is TGTGCCAGCAGAGTCGGGGGGAACCTAAATGAGCAGTTCTTC. Based on the CDR3 plus reference TRBV25-1 and TRBJ2-1, the full variable domain is EADIYQTPRYLVIGTGKKITLECSQTMGHDKMYWYQQDPGMELHLIHYSYGVNSTEKGDLSSESTVSRIRTEHFPLTLESARPSHTSQYLCASRVGGNLNEQFFGPGTRLTVL.

The genes are TRBV29-1 and TRBJ2-5, with unresolved D. Germline V gene lookup returns CDR1 SQVTM and CDR2 ANQGSEA. The CDR3 totals 10 residues. V gave up 5 bases and J gave up 1 base, with 2 bases separating them. This CDR3 is CSVFQETQYF. CDR3 DNA: TGCAGCGTTTTCCAAGAGACCCAGTACTTC. Supplemented by reference TRBV29-1 and TRBJ2-5, the full variable domain reads SAVISQKPSRDICQRGTSLTIQCQVDSQVTMMFWYRQQPGQSLTLIATANQGSEATYESGFVIDKFPISRPNLTFSTLTVSNMSPEDSSIYLCSVFQETQYFGPGTRLLVL.

The chain employs TRBV23-1 and TRBJ2-4; perhaps D is TRBD1 or TRBD2 (5 bases each). TRBV23-1 is labeled an ORF, and its function is uncertain. V dropped 2 bases and J dropped 2 bases, with 10 bases sitting between them. This CDR3 has 15 amino acids. Here the CDR3 reads CASSQGDGPKNIQYF. The CDR3 DNA sequence: TGCGCCAGCAGTCAAGGGGACGGCCCCAAAAACATTCAGTACTTC.

This clonotype came up a few times. The chain couples TRBV25-1 to TRBJ1-6; TRBD1 is a possible D gene (5 bases). Germline V lookup: CDR1 MGHDK, CDR2 SYGVNS. The CDR3 is made up of 15 amino acids. V was cut by 3 bases and J by 4 bases, with 10 bases left in between. The DNA of the CDR3 is TGTGCCAGCAGTGACAAGGGGAAATATAATTCACCCCTCCACTTT. This codes for CASSDKGKYNSPLHF. Supplemented by reference TRBV25-1 and TRBJ1-6, the full variable domain reads EADIYQTPRYLVIGTGKKITLECSQTMGHDKMYWYQQDPGMELHLIHYSYGVNSTEKGDLSSESTVSRIRTEHFPLTLESARPSHTSQYLCASSDKGKYNSPLHFGNGTRLTVT.

This clonotype was seen more than once but under ten times. The chain employs TRBV20-1 and TRBJ1-5; D is perhaps TRBD1 (5 bases). Trimming left V 6 bases short and J 4 bases short, with 13 bases between. The length of the CDR3 is 13 residues. CDR1 DFQATT and CDR2 SNEGSKA come from the germline V gene (reference sequence). The CDR3 nucleotides read TGCAGTGCGCAGACAGAGGGAAATCAGCCCCAGCATTTT. Translated: CSAQTEGNQPQHF.

V gene TRBV4-1 combines with J gene TRBJ2-5; TRBD2 matches at 7 bases. V shed 1 base and J 4 bases; nucleotides not matched to a gene: 3. Germline assignment: CDR1 MGHRA and CDR2 YSYEKL. The CDR3 sequence is 14 residues long. CDR3 residues: CASSQAAGRETQYF. The DNA of the CDR3 is TGCGCCAGCAGCCAAGCAGCGGGGCGAGAGACCCAGTACTTC.

The rearrangement joins TRBV5-1 to TRBJ2-3; 12 bases map to TRBD2. The CDR3 loop spans 16 amino acids. Germline CDR1 reads SGHRS; CDR2 reads YFSETQ. With 1 base clipped from V and 4 bases from J, the junction kept 4 bases outside the gene matches. CDR3 loop: CASSLSLAGGSDTQYF. Here the CDR3 DNA reads TGCGCCAGCAGCTTGTCTCTAGCGGGAGGGTCAGATACGCAGTATTTT.